This is a list of T cell receptor beta chains from one sample in a study of T cell repertoires in cytomegalovirus infection. TCRdb ran MiXCR on the reads and lists one entry per CDR3 protein. The sample lists about 830,000 distinct CDR3 sequences, 30% to 35% occurring once. Their recognized antigens are unknown. The sequences come from cultured CD8+ T cells from PBMCs, collected from culture after CMV antigen stimulation. Receptor source: a human donor in good health (CMV status not recorded). Some clones in this sample may be carry-over from other donors' samples. Each CDR3 is given with its conserved first and last residue. D genes are given only for firm matches. The size field is filled for only some rows; it gives once, few, many or a size class.

V gene	clone size	J gene	D gene	CDR3 DNA	CDR3 protein
TRBV7-6	many	TRBJ2-2	TRBD2	TGTGCCAGCAGCCCCGGACTAGGCGGCACCGGGGAGCTGTTTTTT	CASSPGLGGTGELFF
TRBV12-3/TRBV12-4	many	TRBJ2-5	-	TGTGCCAGCAGTTTCGCAGGGCCAAGGGAAGAGACCCAGTACTTC	CASSFAGPREETQYF
TRBV15	-	TRBJ1-6	-	TGTGCCACCAGCAGAGGGTCAGGCGTGGGATCACCCCTCCACTTT	CATSRGSGVGSPLHF
TRBV7-9	-	TRBJ2-1	-	TGTGCCATCTCGGGGCAGCCTGGGAATGAGCAGTTCTTC	CAISGQPGNEQFF
TRBV5-6	few	TRBJ2-1	-	TGTGCCAGCAGCCCTTTGAAGGAGTCCTACAATGAGCAGTTCTTC	CASSPLKESYNEQFF
TRBV12-3/TRBV12-4	many	TRBJ2-1	-	TGTGCCAGCAGCTTCTTTACATCCCGAAGCGGCGATGAGCAGTTCTTC	CASSFFTSRSGDEQFF
TRBV24-1	-	TRBJ1-5	TRBD1	TGTGCCACCAGTGATCCAGGACAGGATAGCAATCAGCCCCAGCATTTT	CATSDPGQDSNQPQHF
TRBV12-3/TRBV12-4	-	TRBJ1-3	-	TGTGCCAGCACCGTACAGGGAACCACCATATATTTT	CASTVQGTTIYF
TRBV11-1	-	TRBJ1-1	TRBD1	TGTGCCAGCAACTTAAACAGGGGCCAAAACACTGAAGCTTTCTTT	CASNLNRGQNTEAFF
TRBV2	-	TRBJ2-2	TRBD2	TGTGCCAGCACGGGGGGGCTAGACACCGGGGAGCTGTTTTTT	CASTGGLDTGELFF
TRBV29-1	-	TRBJ1-5	-	TGCAGCGTTCCGCTAATTCGGGCAAAGAATCAGCCCCAGCATTTT	CSVPLIRAKNQPQHF
TRBV5-1	-	TRBJ2-6	TRBD1	TGCGCCAGCAGCAACCCACAGGGGGTGAGCTCTGGGGCCAACGTCCTGACTTTC	CASSNPQGVSSGANVLTF
TRBV7-2	many	TRBJ2-2	-	TGTGCCAGCAAACCCCGGGGCGGCGGGCCCGGGGAGCTGTTTTTT	CASKPRGGGPGELFF
TRBV20-1	-	TRBJ1-2	-	TGCAGTGCTAGAGATCAAGTAGGGCCAAACTATGGCTACACCTTC	CSARDQVGPNYGYTF
TRBV11-2	few	TRBJ2-3	TRBD1	TGTGCCAGCAGCTTAGCATTGACAGGGGAGTACGCAGATACGCAGTATTTT	CASSLALTGEYADTQYF
TRBV19	-	TRBJ2-5	-	TGTGCCAGTAGTATGGGGGGCTTGGGGGAGACCCAGTACTTC	CASSMGGLGETQYF
TRBV19	few	TRBJ2-1	-	TGTGCCAGTAGTATATCGGACACGGGCTACAATGAGCAGTTCTTC	CASSISDTGYNEQFF
TRBV12-5	few	TRBJ1-1	TRBD1	TGTGCTAGTGGGGAGGACAGGCGGAACACTGAAGCTTTCTTT	CASGEDRRNTEAFF
TRBV7-9	-	TRBJ1-4	-	TGTGCCAGCAGCCTACCGGGACACCTTGGAACTAATGAAAAACTGTTTTTT	CASSLPGHLGTNEKLFF
TRBV7-3	-	TRBJ2-7	-	TGTGCCAGCAGCTTAGGGGCAGTCAGATTTTCCTACGAGCAGTACTTC	CASSLGAVRFSYEQYF
TRBV20-1	-	TRBJ1-3	-	TGCAGTGCTAGAGGGGACCCGATCTCTGGAAACACCATATATTTT	CSARGDPISGNTIYF
TRBV6-1	few	TRBJ1-2	TRBD1	TGTGCCAGCAAAGATTTGGACAGGACCAACTCCGGCTACACCTTC	CASKDLDRTNSGYTF